Following are 24 T cell receptor beta chains from one sample sequenced in a study of blood T cells in healthy people across ages. Sample-barcoded 5' priming and a J-beta primer mix drove a second PCR of about 6 to 12 cycles. TCRdb fed the 5' RACE reads into MiXCR, producing one record per CDR3 protein. The sample includes around 1.5 million distinct CDR3 sequences, roughly 30% of them seen just once. The sample taken for sequencing was blood. The source is a woman in her twenties or thirties in good health.

This chain joins TRBV5-1 and TRBJ2-3; 8 bases are shared with TRBD1. The CDR3 covers 14 residues. The trim removed 6 bases at V and 4 bases at J, leaving 7 bases unmatched. Per germline, CDR1 SGHRS and CDR2 YFSETQ. The CDR3 loop reads CASTPSGGSDTQYF. The CDR3 nucleotides are TGCGCCAGCACCCCCTCAGGGGGCTCAGATACGCAGTATTTT.

This clonotype turned up a few times. The V gene is TRBV7-2, the J gene TRBJ1-1; maybe TRBD1 (6 bases). The CDR3 contains 16 residues. Germline lookup yields CDR1 SGHTA and CDR2 FQGNSA. V lost 5 bases and J lost 1, with 17 bases in between. The CDR3 region is CASSEMTGSWNTEAFF. The CDR3 bases are TGTGCCAGCAGCGAGATGACAGGTAGTTGGAACACTGAAGCTTTCTTT.

The chain employs TRBV5-1 and TRBJ2-1; TRBD2 agrees at 8 bases. The junction had 3 bases not matched to a gene; V was cut back by 0 bases and J by 7 bases. The CDR3 totals 14 residues. Germline V gene lookup returns CDR1 SGHRS and CDR2 YFSETQ. The CDR3 loop reads CASSLVAGKNEQFF. CDR3 DNA: TGCGCCAGCAGCTTGGTAGCGGGGAAGAATGAGCAGTTCTTC.

The sample holds a few counts of this clonotype. The CDR3 DNA follows: TGTGCCAGCAGCCCCCAGGGACTAGCGGGGAGGGACGTAGAGACCCAGTACTTC. Translation gives CASSPQGLAGRDVETQYF. This chain joins TRBV7-3 and TRBJ2-5, with 13 bases matching TRBD2. This CDR3 region has 18 residues. Looked up from germline, CDR1 is SGHTA and CDR2 is FQGTGA. J was trimmed by 4 bases and V by 5 bases; bases with no gene match: 13. Full variable domain (rest looked up from reference TRBV7-3 and TRBJ2-5): GAGVSQTPSNKVTEKGKYVELRCDPISGHTALYWYRQSLGQGPEFLIYFQGTGAADDSGLPNDRFFAVRPEGSVSTLKIQRTERGDSAVYLCASSPQGLAGRDVETQYFGPGTRLLVL.

This chain joins TRBV4-1 and TRBJ2-1, with no clear D. Germline V gives CDR1 MGHRA, CDR2 YSYEKL. The CDR3 has 14 amino acids. V was trimmed by 1 base and J by 3 bases, leaving 7 bases between them. CDR3: CASSQAVNYNEQFF. CDR3 DNA: TGCGCCAGCAGCCAAGCGGTGAACTACAATGAGCAGTTCTTC.

Regarding this clonotype: The junction departs from the called germline gene at one end, perhaps through a read error. This chain connects TRBV7-9 to TRBJ2-1; D possibly corresponds to TRBD2 (5 bases). The CDR3 is 15 amino acids. CDR1 and CDR2 (germline): SEHNR, FQNEAQ (reference sequence). The DNA of the CDR3 is TGTGCCAGCAGCTTCTGGGAGACCTCCTCCAATGAGCAGTTCTTC. Translated, it gives CASSFWETSSNEQFF.

This chain links TRBV6-4 with TRBJ1-1; 8 bases are a match to TRBD1. The CDR3 is 15 amino acids. Germline lookup yields CDR1 MRHNA and CDR2 SNTAGT. The V and J ends lost 6 bases and 2 bases, in that order; junction bases with no gene match: 8. CDR3 sequence reads: CASRNRGNSNTEAFF. The CDR3 region has the DNA TGTGCCAGCAGGAACAGGGGGAATTCAAACACTGAAGCTTTCTTT.

A single count supports this clonotype. The V and J genes are TRBV3-1 and TRBJ2-7; 8 bases are shared with TRBD2. Trimming cost V 3 bases and J 10 bases; bases outside gene matches: 11. Germline CDR1 LGHDT, CDR2 YNNKEL (reference sequence). This CDR3 has 14 residues. CDR3 loop: CASSHLSGEEAQYF. CDR3 nucleotide sequence: TGTGCCAGCAGCCACCTTAGCGGGGAAGAGGCCCAGTACTTC.

At least ten counts were recorded for this clonotype. The chain combines TRBV29-1 with TRBJ2-1, with 9 bases fitting TRBD1. Per germline, CDR1 SQVTM and CDR2 ANQGSEA. Unmatched junction bases numbered 8, after V lost 0 bases and J lost 2 bases. The CDR3 covers 17 residues. CDR3 DNA: TGCAGCGTTGAAGATGGTGGGGGGACAGGGACCTACAATGAGCAGTTCTTC. Amino acid sequence: CSVEDGGGTGTYNEQFF.

This clonotype has a count of ten or more. One end of the junction is discordant with germline, which a read error may explain. The V call is TRBV4-1, the J call TRBJ2-5; D remains unclear. Per germline, CDR1 MGHRA and CDR2 YSYEKL. The CDR3 extends over 13 amino acids. CDR3 sequence: CASSLGLLETQYF. Here the CDR3 DNA reads TGTGCCAGCAGTTTGGGCCTTTTGGAGACCCAGTACTTC.

The chain combines TRBV27 with TRBJ1-2; weak D call: TRBD1 (5 bases). Germline CDR1 MNHEY, CDR2 SMNVEV (reference sequence). This CDR3 is 18 amino acids long. Trimming stripped 5 bases from V and 8 bases from J, with 30 bases between. The CDR3 sequence is CASSLRLPRGELLRGYTF. CDR3 nucleotides: TGTGCCAGCAGTCTTCGTCTCCCACGGGGGGAATTGTTGCGAGGCTACACCTTC.

This clonotype was detected many times. CDR3 coding DNA: TGCAGTGCTAGACCATCCCGACAGGGTCCAGATACGCAGTATTTT. Amino acids: CSARPSRQGPDTQYF. The chain employs TRBV20-1 and TRBJ2-3, with TRBD1 matching over 7 bases. The germline CDR1 and CDR2 sequences are DFQATT and SNEGSKA (reference sequence). Trimming cost V 2 bases and J 4 bases; bases outside gene matches: 9. This CDR3 comprises 15 residues.

This chain uses TRBV12-3 or TRBV12-4 with TRBJ2-5, with D perhaps matching TRBD1 (5 bases). Near its end, the DNA agrees better with TRBJ2-7, so the J call may be wrong. There are 14 residues in the CDR3. CDR3 coding DNA: TGTGCCAGCAGTCTCGAGACAGCCTGCGACGAGCAGTACTTC. This codes for CASSLETACDEQYF.

CDR3 amino acids: CASPLGVFKNIQYF. CDR3 coding DNA: TGTGCCAGCCCCCTGGGAGTGTTTAAAAACATTCAGTACTTC. V is TRBV27 and J is TRBJ2-4, with a possible D match to TRBD2 (5 bases). V was pared by 8 bases and J by 4 bases, with 15 bases between. CDR1 and CDR2 from the germline V gene are MNHEY and SMNVEV (reference sequence). The CDR3 covers 14 residues.

The V call is TRBV5-1, the J call TRBJ2-3; D could derive from TRBD1 or TRBD2 (5 bases each). CDR1 SGHRS and CDR2 YFSETQ come from the germline V gene. V was shortened by 7 bases and J by 1 base, with 10 bases between the two germline ends. The CDR3 sequence is 13 residues long. The CDR3 is CASQEGRTDTQYF. CDR3 coding DNA: TGCGCCAGCCAAGAGGGGCGCACAGATACGCAGTATTTT.

This clonotype has only a few counts. The gene calls are TRBV5-1 and TRBJ2-1; TRBD2 matches 12 bases. Per germline, CDR1 SGHRS and CDR2 YFSETQ. There are 16 residues in the CDR3. J gave up 7 bases and V 4 bases, and 9 bases lay outside the gene matches. The CDR3 sequence: CASSPASGRAGNEQFF. The CDR3 coding sequence is TGCGCCAGCAGCCCTGCTAGCGGGAGGGCGGGGAATGAGCAGTTCTTC.

V and J are TRBV5-1 and TRBJ2-5; D not certain. The J call could be wrong; TRBJ2-7 is a better fit for the DNA end. The germline V gene has CDR1 SGHRS and CDR2 YFSETQ. The CDR3 has 12 residues. The DNA for the CDR3 is TGCGCCAGCAGCTTGCGACCCAACGAGCAGTACTTC. Its translation: CASSLRPNEQYF.

This chain uses TRBV6-4 with TRBJ2-7; 7 bases are shared with TRBD2. V lost 4 bases, J lost 2 bases, and 5 bases stayed unmatched. This CDR3 is 14 amino acids long. Germline loops: CDR1 MRHNA, CDR2 SNTAGT. This CDR3 is CASSAEGGPYEQYF. In DNA form, the CDR3 reads TGTGCCAGCAGTGCTGAGGGAGGGCCCTACGAGCAGTACTTC.

This clonotype was counted between two and nine times. This chain connects TRBV7-2 to TRBJ1-2; D remains unclear. Trimming shortened V by 1 base and J by 7 bases, and 13 bases separated the two germline ends. In germline, CDR1 is SGHTA, CDR2 FQGNSA. This CDR3 is built from 14 residues. The CDR3 DNA is TGTGCCAGCAGCTTAGAGGTGTTCGCAGGTGGCTACACCTTC. It specifies CASSLEVFAGGYTF.

The sample holds a few counts of this clonotype. The rearrangement uses TRBV28 and TRBJ2-4, with a tentative D call TRBD1 (5 bases). This CDR3 has 14 amino acids. CDR1 and CDR2 from the germline V gene are MDHEN and SYDVKM. Trimming removed 6 bases at V and 0 bases at J, with 9 bases between. The CDR3 sequence is CASRGQLAKNIQYF. Written as DNA, the CDR3 is TGTGCCAGCAGGGGGCAGCTAGCCAAAAACATTCAGTACTTC.

This clonotype showed up just a few times. V is TRBV20-1 and J is TRBJ1-2; no clear D gene. Trimming removed 1 base from V and 4 bases from J, with 7 bases in between. This CDR3 spans 12 amino acids. From germline, CDR1 is DFQATT and CDR2 SNEGSKA (reference sequence). CDR3: CSARGPGYGYTF. CDR3 in DNA: TGCAGTGCTAGAGGTCCGGGCTATGGCTACACCTTC.

This chain uses TRBV12-3 or TRBV12-4 with TRBJ1-5; D is unclear. The V and J ends lost 4 bases and 4 bases respectively, with 14 bases between them. The CDR3 totals 15 residues. This CDR3 reads CASSSLGYGNQPQHF. CDR3 in DNA: TGTGCCAGCAGTTCACTCGGGTACGGGAATCAGCCCCAGCATTTT.

This clonotype came up many times. The chain carries TRBV6-5 and TRBJ1-1; a possible D gene is TRBD1 (5 bases). Trimming cost V 7 bases and J 8 bases, with 14 bases left between them. The CDR3 is made up of 12 amino acids. CDR1 MNHEY and CDR2 SVGAGI come from the germline V gene. This CDR3 reads CASILAGGEAFF. The CDR3 nucleotides are TGTGCCAGCATCCTTGCGGGGGGGGAAGCTTTCTTT.

Here the CDR3 DNA reads TGTGCCAGCAGTTCCCCGGACAGGCCTTTAGGCTACACCTTC. It encodes CASSSPDRPLGYTF. V gene TRBV6-6 combines with J gene TRBJ1-2, with 7 bases lining up with TRBD1. The CDR3 is 14 residues long. After removal of 4 bases from V and 8 bases from J, the junction contained 10 bases not matched to a gene. Germline-derived CDR1 and CDR2 are MNHNY and SVGAGI (reference sequence).